This entry lists 19 T cell receptor beta chains sequenced from one sample in a study of a mutant IDH1 vaccine in newly diagnosed glioma. Antigens for these TCRs are unknown. Libraries were prepared by immunoSEQ multiplex PCR; TCRdb keeps only in-frame clonotypes and omits some of them. The sample has tens of thousands of clones; less than 85% are singletons. Time point defined: week 47, end of study. With topical imiquimod, each dose of the vaccine consisted of 300 ug of mutant IDH1 20-mer peptide. Sequences were derived from PBMCs, sampled from a glioma patient whose treatment included an IDH1 peptide vaccine. The receptors here all came from a woman aged 25-40 years with glioma. Some clones in this sample may be carry-over from other donors' samples.

The rearrangement joins TRBV7-8 to TRBJ2-2; D tentatively reads TRBD1 or TRBD2 (5 bases each). The germline CDR1 and CDR2 sequences are SGHVS and FQNEAQ. The CDR3 is 15 residues long. Trimming cost V 4 bases and J 2 bases, with 11 bases left between them. The CDR3: CASSSGRLNTGELFF. The CDR3 DNA sequence: TGTGCCAGCAGCTCGGGGCGACTTAACACCGGGGAGCTGTTTTTT.

The J gene is TRBJ2-6, the V gene TRBV13; D is uncertain. This CDR3 spans 16 amino acids. The V gene lost 0 bases and the J gene lost 0 bases, with 6 bases spanning the gap. CDR1 is PRHDT and CDR2 is FYEKMQ in the germline V gene (reference sequence). CDR3 sequence reads: CASSLGKASGANVLTF. CDR3 DNA: TGTGCCAGCAGCTTAGGCAAAGCCTCTGGGGCCAACGTCCTGACTTTC.

This clone was counted a single time. The V and J genes are TRBV7-6 and TRBJ2-5; D is perhaps TRBD1 (6 bases). The V gene's germline CDR1 is SGHVS and CDR2 FNYEAQ. The ends were cut back, 2 bases at V and 3 bases at J, with 16 bases in the middle. The CDR3 spans 16 residues. CDR3 amino acids: CASSLKRGSAKETQYF. CDR3 in DNA: TGTGCCAGCAGCTTAAAAAGGGGGTCAGCAAAAGAGACCCAGTACTTC.

The chain couples TRBV18 to TRBJ2-7; D gene ambiguous. Deletions cut 5 bases from V and 5 bases from J, with 7 bases between. Germline V CDR1 and CDR2: KGHSH, LQKENI. The CDR3 consists of 11 residues. The DNA for the CDR3 is TGTGCCAGCTCATTCGACCACGAGCAGTACTTC. Amino acid sequence: CASSFDHEQYF.

This clone was counted once. The rearrangement links TRBV5-6 to TRBJ1-2; TRBD1 might be the D (5 bases). Germline CDR1 reads SGHDT; CDR2 reads YYEEEE. The V gene lost 5 bases and the J gene lost 4 bases, with 12 bases spanning the gap. CDR3 length equals 13 residues. The CDR3 spells CASRRRGSYGYTF. CDR3 DNA sequence: TGTGCCAGCAGGAGGAGGGGCAGCTATGGCTACACCTTC.

This clone appeared a single time. The V call is TRBV5-6, the J call TRBJ1-2, with D perhaps TRBD1 (6 bases). The CDR3 extends over 14 amino acids. Trimming left V 3 bases short and J 8 bases short, with 17 bases between. CDR1 SGHDT and CDR2 YYEEEE come from the germline V gene. Written as DNA, the CDR3 is TGTGCCAGCAGCTCTTGGGACACCCTTAGAGGCTACACCTTC. Amino acid sequence: CASSSWDTLRGYTF.

V and J are TRBV27 and TRBJ2-5, with a possible D match to TRBD2 (5 bases). CDR1 MNHEY and CDR2 SMNVEV come from the germline V gene (reference sequence). The CDR3 totals 14 residues. V lost 6 bases to trimming and J lost 5 bases, with 16 bases between them. The CDR3 DNA follows: TGTGCCAGCAGCAGCAAGGAGCGGAGGGAGACCCAGTACTTC. Translated: CASSSKERRETQYF.

The rearrangement joins TRBV5-1 to TRBJ2-1, with TRBD2 matching over 11 bases. This CDR3 contains 15 residues. Germline trimming cut 4 bases from V and 6 bases from J; bases unmatched to any gene: 6. Germline V gene lookup returns CDR1 SGHRS and CDR2 YFSETQ. In DNA form, the CDR3 reads TGCGCCAGCAGCGCCGGGACTAGCGGAGCCAATGAGCAGTTCTTC. This translates into CASSAGTSGANEQFF.

The V and J genes are TRBV4-1 and TRBJ1-2; D may be TRBD1 (6 bases). This CDR3 contains 18 residues. V lost 4 bases, J lost 6 bases, and 27 bases lay in between. CDR1 and CDR2 from the germline V gene are MGHRA and YSYEKL. DNA of the CDR3: TGCGCCAGCAGCCCCTCAACCTATAGCCACAGGGATGGGAATGGCTACACCTTC. Protein: CASSPSTYSHRDGNGYTF.

The CDR3 here is CASSLRQGGGYTF. The CDR3 nucleotides read TGTGCCAGCAGCTTGAGGCAGGGGGGAGGCTACACCTTC. This chain uses TRBV5-4 with TRBJ1-2, with 7 bases matching TRBD1. CDR3 length equals 13 residues. Germline CDR1 SGHNT, CDR2 YYREEE (reference sequence). V lost 1 base and J lost 8; bases outside the gene matches: 5.

The chain is built from TRBV19 and TRBJ1-1, with a weak D call TRBD1 (6 bases). From germline, CDR1 is LNHDA and CDR2 SQIVND (reference sequence). V lost 3 bases, J lost 1 base, and 12 bases lay in between. The CDR3 has 15 residues. For the CDR3, the DNA is TGTGCCAGTAGTATGGGGGGGGCTGGGAACACTGAAGCTTTCTTT. Residues: CASSMGGAGNTEAFF.

The chain couples TRBV7-6 to TRBJ2-7; 8 nucleotides line up with TRBD1. With 4 bases clipped from V and 6 bases from J, the junction kept 5 bases outside the gene matches. In germline, CDR1 is SGHVS, CDR2 FNYEAQ. CDR3 length: 13 amino acids. The CDR3: CASSSDRAAEQYF. CDR3 sequence (DNA): TGTGCCAGCAGCTCGGACAGGGCCGCCGAGCAGTACTTC.

J is TRBJ2-7 and V is TRBV19; D gene unclear. The CDR3 length is 13 residues. Germline CDR1 and CDR2: LNHDA and SQIVND (reference sequence). V gave up 0 bases and J gave up 5 bases, with 8 bases separating them. The CDR3 loop is CASSIDGVHEQYF. DNA for the CDR3: TGTGCCAGTAGTATAGATGGGGTACACGAGCAGTACTTC.

The chain has TRBV30 and TRBJ1-6, with D maybe TRBD1 (5 bases). V lost 4 bases and J 6 bases, leaving 13 bases between the germline ends. The CDR3 covers 14 residues. Germline CDR1 GTSNPN, CDR2 SVGIG (reference sequence). The CDR3 DNA sequence: TGTGCCTGGAAGGTGGGGCAGGGTAATTCACCCCTCCACTTT. The encoded protein is CAWKVGQGNSPLHF.

Here the CDR3 DNA reads TGTGCCAGCCCCCCCCCGGGGACAGTATACAATGAGCAGTTCTTC. As protein: CASPPPGTVYNEQFF. V is TRBV2 and J is TRBJ2-1; 7 positions agree with TRBD1. Germline CDR1 and CDR2: SNHLY and FYNNEI. V lost 8 bases and J lost 4; bases outside the gene matches: 11. CDR3 length: 15 amino acids.

V usage is TRBV29-1 and J usage is TRBJ2-3; tentatively, D is TRBD1 or TRBD2 (5 bases each). V was clipped by 4 bases and J by 5 bases, with 19 bases between them. Germline lookup yields CDR1 SQVTM and CDR2 ANQGSEA. The CDR3 contains 15 residues. CDR3 nucleotides: TGCAGCGTTGGGGGGACGAGTGGGTTCCAAGATACGCAGTATTTT. Translated, it gives CSVGGTSGFQDTQYF.

This clone turned up a few times. The CDR3 DNA is TGTGCCAGCAGGGCCAGGGGAGGGTCCTACGAGCAGTACTTC. The encoded protein is CASRARGGSYEQYF. This chain joins TRBV13 and TRBJ2-7, with D perhaps matching TRBD2 (7 bases). CDR1 is PRHDT and CDR2 is FYEKMQ in the germline V gene (reference sequence). The CDR3 runs to 14 residues. V gave up 6 bases and J gave up 1 base, with 13 bases separating them.

V is TRBV4-1 and J is TRBJ2-7, with unresolved D. Germline V CDR1 and CDR2: MGHRA, YSYEKL. The CDR3 contains 13 residues. V lost 0 bases to trimming and J lost 3 bases, with 6 bases between them. The DNA of the CDR3 is TGCGCCAGCAGCCAAGACACCTACTACGAGCAGTACTTC. Translation gives CASSQDTYYEQYF.

The chain combines TRBV6-5 with TRBJ1-2; perhaps TRBD1 as D (6 bases). V shed 7 bases and J shed 6 bases, with 21 bases lying between them. Germline-derived CDR1 and CDR2 are MNHEY and SVGAGI. This CDR3 has 15 residues. The CDR3 reads CASNPRPEGVDGYTF. As DNA, the CDR3 is TGTGCCAGCAATCCCCGGCCGGAGGGGGTCGATGGCTACACCTTC.